Listed below are T cell receptor beta chains from one sample, sequenced in a study of response to subunit inactivated influenza vaccine. TCRdb reprocessed the RT-PCR reads via MiXCR and lists one record per CDR3 protein. The sample lists 500,000 to 550,000 distinct CDR3 sequences; 7.2% were seen once. The sample here was PBMCs from blood, taken approximately 25 months after vaccination. The receptors were sampled from a man between 50 and 75 years old who received an inactivated influenza vaccine. Each CDR3 is given with its conserved first and last residue. The order of the fields is V gene, D gene, J gene, clone size, CDR3 protein, CDR3 DNA. A D gene is named only where the DNA matches it firmly. Only part of the rows carry a size: once, few, many, or a class if the clone is expanded.

v_call: TRBV5-1; d_call: TRBD2; j_call: TRBJ2-5; clone_size: NA; cdr3_aa: CASSSPGLDRKTQYF; cdr3_nt: TGCGCCAGCAGCTCCCCGGGACTAGATAGAAAGACCCAGTACTTC
v_call: TRBV5-4; d_call: TRBD1; j_call: TRBJ2-5; clone_size: few; cdr3_aa: CASRLQGDETQYF; cdr3_nt: TGTGCCAGCAGGCTACAGGGGGATGAGACCCAGTACTTC
v_call: TRBV12-3/TRBV12-4; d_call: TRBD1; j_call: TRBJ2-7; clone_size: NA; cdr3_aa: CASSEDRGRFHEQYF; cdr3_nt: TGTGCCAGCAGTGAGGACAGGGGGCGCTTCCACGAGCAGTACTTC
v_call: TRBV29-1; d_call: NA; j_call: TRBJ2-3; clone_size: many; cdr3_aa: CSVRSGAQYF; cdr3_nt: TGCAGCGTTAGATCGGGTGCGCAGTATTTT
v_call: TRBV6-5; d_call: NA; j_call: TRBJ2-3; clone_size: NA; cdr3_aa: CASSSTHTQYF; cdr3_nt: TGTGCCAGCAGCTCCACGCATACGCAGTATTTT
v_call: TRBV10-3; d_call: TRBD1; j_call: TRBJ1-2; clone_size: many; cdr3_aa: CAISGTGRGYTF; cdr3_nt: TGTGCCATCTCCGGGACAGGAAGGGGCTACACCTTC
v_call: TRBV14; d_call: NA; j_call: TRBJ2-7; clone_size: many; cdr3_aa: CASSLVGQADVYEQYF; cdr3_nt: TGTGCCAGCAGCCTCGTGGGGCAAGCGGACGTCTACGAGCAGTACTTC
v_call: TRBV10-3; d_call: TRBD2; j_call: TRBJ2-3; clone_size: NA; cdr3_aa: CAISEVVAGGDTPPDTQYF; cdr3_nt: TGTGCCATCAGTGAGGTAGTGGCGGGAGGGGACACTCCTCCAGATACGCAGTATTTT
v_call: TRBV7-2; d_call: NA; j_call: TRBJ2-7; clone_size: few; cdr3_aa: CASSLGGTLVEQYF; cdr3_nt: TGTGCCAGCAGCTTAGGCGGGACCCTAGTCGAGCAGTACTTC
v_call: TRBV28; d_call: TRBD1; j_call: TRBJ2-2; clone_size: few; cdr3_aa: CASYGDREWTGELFF; cdr3_nt: TGTGCCAGCTACGGGGACAGGGAATGGACCGGGGAGCTGTTTTTT
v_call: TRBV5-1; d_call: NA; j_call: TRBJ2-5; clone_size: few; cdr3_aa: CASSLRGRVETQYF; cdr3_nt: TGCGCCAGCAGCTTGCGGGGAAGAGTGGAGACCCAGTACTTC
v_call: TRBV3-1; d_call: NA; j_call: TRBJ2-3; clone_size: few; cdr3_aa: CASTLEGNTQYF; cdr3_nt: TGTGCCAGCACCCTGGAGGGGAATACGCAGTATTTT
v_call: TRBV19; d_call: NA; j_call: TRBJ2-1; clone_size: few; cdr3_aa: CASSMVGAIGNEQFF; cdr3_nt: TGTGCCAGTAGTATGGTGGGGGCCATAGGCAATGAGCAGTTCTTC
v_call: TRBV12-3/TRBV12-4; d_call: NA; j_call: TRBJ2-1; clone_size: many; cdr3_aa: CASSYSTLFSYNEQFF; cdr3_nt: TGTGCCAGCAGTTATTCGACCCTATTCTCCTACAATGAGCAGTTCTTC
v_call: TRBV3-1; d_call: NA; j_call: TRBJ2-7; clone_size: many; cdr3_aa: CASSQGYEQYF; cdr3_nt: TGTGCCAGCAGCCAAGGTTACGAGCAGTACTTC
v_call: TRBV4-2; d_call: NA; j_call: TRBJ2-2; clone_size: NA; cdr3_aa: CASSQADRYTGELFF; cdr3_nt: TGTGCCAGCAGCCAAGCAGACCGATACACCGGGGAGCTGTTTTTT
v_call: TRBV4-1; d_call: TRBD2; j_call: TRBJ2-7; clone_size: NA; cdr3_aa: CASSRLRGAEQYF; cdr3_nt: TGCGCCAGCAGCCGTCTGCGGGGGGCCGAGCAGTACTTC
v_call: TRBV9; d_call: TRBD1; j_call: TRBJ1-2; clone_size: few; cdr3_aa: CANSYRGMYGYTF; cdr3_nt: TGTGCCAACTCTTACAGGGGCATGTATGGCTACACCTTC
v_call: TRBV20-1; d_call: NA; j_call: TRBJ2-3; clone_size: few; cdr3_aa: CSASSDRRATDTQYF; cdr3_nt: TGCAGTGCTAGTTCGGACCGACGGGCCACAGATACGCAGTATTTT
v_call: TRBV6-7; d_call: NA; j_call: TRBJ1-1; clone_size: NA; cdr3_aa: CASSYGLGSLMAFF; cdr3_nt: TGTGCCAGCAGTTACGGGCTGGGCAGCTTAATGGCTTTCTTT
v_call: TRBV5-5; d_call: TRBD1; j_call: TRBJ1-4; clone_size: NA; cdr3_aa: CASSLAGGIIEKLFF; cdr3_nt: TGTGCCAGCAGCCTAGCAGGGGGGATAATTGAAAAACTGTTTTTT
v_call: TRBV29-1; d_call: TRBD1; j_call: TRBJ2-2; clone_size: many; cdr3_aa: CSADRANTGELFF; cdr3_nt: TGCAGCGCGGACAGGGCGAACACCGGGGAGCTGTTTTTT
v_call: TRBV7-2; d_call: NA; j_call: TRBJ2-1; clone_size: many; cdr3_aa: CASSKPGLGNEQFF; cdr3_nt: TGTGCCAGCAGCAAACCGGGACTCGGAAACGAGCAGTTCTTC
v_call: TRBV6-1; d_call: NA; j_call: TRBJ1-2; clone_size: NA; cdr3_aa: CASHLFGEVNYGYTF; cdr3_nt: TGTGCCAGCCACCTATTTGGCGAGGTTAACTATGGCTACACCTTC
v_call: TRBV20-1; d_call: NA; j_call: TRBJ1-5; clone_size: NA; cdr3_aa: CSARRGGEDQPQHF; cdr3_nt: TGCAGTGCTAGACGCGGAGGGGAGGATCAGCCCCAGCATTTT
v_call: TRBV4-3; d_call: TRBD1; j_call: TRBJ2-3; clone_size: few; cdr3_aa: CASSQTGTGGYTQYF; cdr3_nt: TGCGCCAGCAGCCAGACCGGGACAGGGGGATATACGCAGTATTTT
v_call: TRBV6-5; d_call: TRBD1; j_call: TRBJ2-3; clone_size: NA; cdr3_aa: CASSYRDRASDTQYF; cdr3_nt: TGTGCCAGCAGTTACAGAGACAGGGCTTCGGATACGCAGTATTTT
v_call: TRBV5-1; d_call: NA; j_call: TRBJ1-6; clone_size: many; cdr3_aa: CASSLTTGSSPLHF; cdr3_nt: TGCGCCAGCAGCTTAACAACAGGGAGTTCACCCCTCCACTTT
v_call: TRBV20-1; d_call: TRBD2; j_call: TRBJ2-1; clone_size: NA; cdr3_aa: CSALSGRGYNEQFF; cdr3_nt: TGCAGCGCTTTGAGCGGGAGGGGGTACAATGAGCAGTTCTTC
v_call: TRBV5-8; d_call: NA; j_call: TRBJ2-7; clone_size: few; cdr3_aa: CASSLGGAAYEQYF; cdr3_nt: TGTGCCAGCAGCTTGGGAGGGGCGGCCTACGAGCAGTACTTC
v_call: TRBV20-1; d_call: NA; j_call: TRBJ2-3; clone_size: few; cdr3_aa: CSASNRLSTTDTQYF; cdr3_nt: TGCAGTGCTAGTAACCGGTTATCTACCACAGATACGCAGTATTTT
v_call: TRBV20-1; d_call: TRBD1; j_call: TRBJ1-5; clone_size: NA; cdr3_aa: CSAGGTGNQPQHF; cdr3_nt: TGCAGTGCGGGTGGGACAGGCAATCAGCCCCAGCATTTT
v_call: TRBV20-1; d_call: TRBD1; j_call: TRBJ1-5; clone_size: NA; cdr3_aa: CSASSPDRSQPQHF; cdr3_nt: TGCAGTGCTAGTTCTCCGGACAGGAGTCAGCCCCAGCATTTT
v_call: TRBV6-2/TRBV6-3; d_call: NA; j_call: TRBJ2-3; clone_size: few; cdr3_aa: CASSYRSAGSLRSTDTQYF; cdr3_nt: TGTGCCAGCAGTTATCGTTCCGCAGGTTCGCTAAGGAGCACAGATACGCAGTATTTT
v_call: TRBV20-1; d_call: NA; j_call: TRBJ1-1; clone_size: many; cdr3_aa: CSEYRQNTEAFF; cdr3_nt: TGCAGTGAGTACAGGCAGAACACTGAAGCTTTCTTT
v_call: TRBV28; d_call: TRBD1; j_call: TRBJ1-5; clone_size: many; cdr3_aa: CASSYGQGLNQPQHF; cdr3_nt: TGTGCCAGCAGTTACGGACAGGGTCTCAATCAGCCCCAGCATTTT
v_call: TRBV5-1; d_call: NA; j_call: TRBJ2-5; clone_size: NA; cdr3_aa: CASSQGPGGETQYF; cdr3_nt: TGCGCCAGCAGCCAGGGGCCGGGGGGAGAGACCCAGTACTTC
v_call: TRBV27; d_call: NA; j_call: TRBJ2-7; clone_size: NA; cdr3_aa: CASSLSWGTYEQYF; cdr3_nt: TGTGCCAGCAGTTTATCTTGGGGAACCTACGAGCAGTACTTC
v_call: TRBV12-3/TRBV12-4; d_call: NA; j_call: TRBJ2-5; clone_size: NA; cdr3_aa: CASSADRLYQETQYF; cdr3_nt: TGTGCCAGCAGCGCTGACAGGTTGTACCAAGAGACCCAGTACTTC
v_call: TRBV9; d_call: TRBD2; j_call: TRBJ2-2; clone_size: few; cdr3_aa: CASSEPRYRGGGASTGELFF; cdr3_nt: TGTGCCAGCAGCGAACCCCGGTATCGTGGCGGGGGGGCCTCGACCGGGGAGCTGTTTTTT
v_call: TRBV20-1; d_call: NA; j_call: TRBJ1-6; clone_size: many; cdr3_aa: CSARDWDKVYDSPLHF; cdr3_nt: TGCAGTGCTAGAGACTGGGACAAGGTATATGATTCACCCCTCCACTTT
v_call: TRBV20-1; d_call: NA; j_call: TRBJ2-1; clone_size: NA; cdr3_aa: CSAEGLDGGEQFF; cdr3_nt: TGCAGTGCTGAGGGACTCGACGGAGGGGAGCAGTTCTTC
v_call: TRBV20-1; d_call: TRBD2; j_call: TRBJ2-3; clone_size: many; cdr3_aa: CSAGQSGTRGDTQYF; cdr3_nt: TGCAGTGCTGGACAAAGCGGGACTAGGGGAGATACGCAGTATTTT
v_call: TRBV6-2/TRBV6-3; d_call: NA; j_call: TRBJ2-1; clone_size: few; cdr3_aa: CASKVMGLVNEQFF; cdr3_nt: TGTGCCAGCAAGGTCATGGGGCTGGTGAATGAGCAGTTCTTC
v_call: TRBV18; d_call: TRBD2; j_call: TRBJ2-3; clone_size: few; cdr3_aa: CASSRSGTSGGTDTQYF; cdr3_nt: TGTGCCAGCTCACGCAGCGGGACGTCCGGTGGCACAGATACGCAGTATTTT
v_call: TRBV11-2; d_call: TRBD2; j_call: TRBJ2-3; clone_size: few; cdr3_aa: CASSGSGTSVDTQYF; cdr3_nt: TGTGCCAGCAGCGGGTCCGGGACTAGCGTCGATACGCAGTATTTT
v_call: TRBV28; d_call: TRBD2; j_call: TRBJ2-5; clone_size: NA; cdr3_aa: CASTPGGGGARETQYF; cdr3_nt: TGTGCCAGCACCCCGGGAGGCGGGGGGGCTAGGGAGACCCAGTACTTC